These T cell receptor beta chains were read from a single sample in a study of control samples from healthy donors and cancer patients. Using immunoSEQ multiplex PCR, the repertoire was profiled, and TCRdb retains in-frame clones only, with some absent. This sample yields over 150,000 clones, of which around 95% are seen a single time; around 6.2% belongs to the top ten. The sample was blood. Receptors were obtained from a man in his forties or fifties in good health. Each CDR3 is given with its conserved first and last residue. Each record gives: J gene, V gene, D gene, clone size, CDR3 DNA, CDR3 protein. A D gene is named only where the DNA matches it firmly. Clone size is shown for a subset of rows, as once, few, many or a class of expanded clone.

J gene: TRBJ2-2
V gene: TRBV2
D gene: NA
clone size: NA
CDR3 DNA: TGTGCCAGCAGTCAAAGGACAGTGTATAATTCCGGGGAGCTGTTTTTT
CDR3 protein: CASSQRTVYNSGELFF

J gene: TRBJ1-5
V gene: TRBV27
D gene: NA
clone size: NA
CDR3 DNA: TGTGCCAGCAGTATTACAGGGAAACAGCCCCAGCATTTT
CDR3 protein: CASSITGKQPQHF

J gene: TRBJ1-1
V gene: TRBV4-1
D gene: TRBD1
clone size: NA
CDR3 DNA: TGCGCCAGCGGCGCGGGACAGTTGAACACTGAAGCTTTCTTT
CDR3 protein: CASGAGQLNTEAFF

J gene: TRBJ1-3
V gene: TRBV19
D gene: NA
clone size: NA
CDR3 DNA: TGTGCCACTCGGACAGTTGCTGGAAACACCATATATTTT
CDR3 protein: CATRTVAGNTIYF

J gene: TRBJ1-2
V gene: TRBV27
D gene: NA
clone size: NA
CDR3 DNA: TGTGCCAGCAGTTTACAGGGGTGGGGTGGCTACACCTTC
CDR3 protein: CASSLQGWGGYTF

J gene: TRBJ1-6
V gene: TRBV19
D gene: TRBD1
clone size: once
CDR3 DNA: TGTGCCAGTAACCACGGGACAGATAATTCACCCCTCCACTTT
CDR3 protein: CASNHGTDNSPLHF

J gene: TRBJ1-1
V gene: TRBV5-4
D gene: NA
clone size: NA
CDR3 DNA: TGTGCCAGCAGCTTGAGGGAAGGGGTTGAAGCTTTCTTT
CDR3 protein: CASSLREGVEAFF

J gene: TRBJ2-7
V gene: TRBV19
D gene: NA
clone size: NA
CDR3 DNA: TGTGCCAGTAGTATTAGCGGCAGGGTCTACGAGCAGTACTTC
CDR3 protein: CASSISGRVYEQYF

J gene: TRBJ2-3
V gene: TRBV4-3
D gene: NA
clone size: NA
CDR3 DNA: TGCGCCAGCAGCCCTGATTATTCCACCACAGATACGCAGTATTTT
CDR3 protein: CASSPDYSTTDTQYF

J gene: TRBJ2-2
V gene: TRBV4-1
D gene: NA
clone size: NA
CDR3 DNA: TGCGCCAGCAGCCCCGGGGGAAAGGGAAGGGTCGGGGAGCTGTTTTTT
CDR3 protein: CASSPGGKGRVGELFF

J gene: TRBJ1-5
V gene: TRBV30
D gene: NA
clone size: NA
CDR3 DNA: TGTGCCTGGAGTAGGAGTAGCAATCAGCCCCAGCATTTT
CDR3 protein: CAWSRSSNQPQHF

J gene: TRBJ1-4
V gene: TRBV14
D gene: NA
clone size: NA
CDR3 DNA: TGTGCCAGCAGCCAAGCTTGGGGGACTAATGAAAAACTGTTTTTT
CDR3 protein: CASSQAWGTNEKLFF

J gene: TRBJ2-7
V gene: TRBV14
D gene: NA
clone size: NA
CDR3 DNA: TGTGCCAGCAGCCAGGCAATCGGGGGTGATGACGAGCAGTACTTC
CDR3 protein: CASSQAIGGDDEQYF

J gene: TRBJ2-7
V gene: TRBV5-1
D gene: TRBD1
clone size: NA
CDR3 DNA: TGCGCCAGCAGCTGGGGGACAGACTACGAGCAGTACTTC
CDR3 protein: CASSWGTDYEQYF

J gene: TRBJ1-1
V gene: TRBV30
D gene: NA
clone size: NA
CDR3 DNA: TGTGCCTGGAGTGTACAGAGGGGTTGGGCCCCGGGGACTGAAGCTTTCTTT
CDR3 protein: CAWSVQRGWAPGTEAFF

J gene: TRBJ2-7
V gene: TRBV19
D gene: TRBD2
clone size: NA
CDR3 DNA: TGTGCCACATACCGGGGGGACTTC
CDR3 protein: CATYRGDF

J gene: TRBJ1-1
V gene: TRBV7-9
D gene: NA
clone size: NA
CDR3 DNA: TGTGCCAGCAGCCCGTCAACAGGGAACACTGAAGCTTTCTTT
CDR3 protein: CASSPSTGNTEAFF

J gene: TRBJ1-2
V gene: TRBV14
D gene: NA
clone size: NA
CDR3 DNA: TGTGCCAGCAGCCAAGAACCATCGGGACGGATAGCTAACTATGGCTACACCTTC
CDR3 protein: CASSQEPSGRIANYGYTF

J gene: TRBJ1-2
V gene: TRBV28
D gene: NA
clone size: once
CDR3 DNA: TGCGCGGTCGGGCAGAATACTAACTATGGCTACACCTTC
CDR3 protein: CAVGQNTNYGYTF

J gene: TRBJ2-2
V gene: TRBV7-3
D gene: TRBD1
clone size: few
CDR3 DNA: TGTGCCAGCAGCTTAAAGGCGCCGGGACAGGGGGCGACCGGGGAGCTGTTTTTT
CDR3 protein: CASSLKAPGQGATGELFF

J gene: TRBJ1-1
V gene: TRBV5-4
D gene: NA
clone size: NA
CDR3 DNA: TGTGCCAGCAGCTTGGGCAGTTTGAACACTGAAGCTTTCTTT
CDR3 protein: CASSLGSLNTEAFF

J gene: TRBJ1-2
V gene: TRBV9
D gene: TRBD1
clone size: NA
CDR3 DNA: TGTGCCAGCAGCGCATCAGGGGGAGGCTACACCTTC
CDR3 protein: CASSASGGGYTF

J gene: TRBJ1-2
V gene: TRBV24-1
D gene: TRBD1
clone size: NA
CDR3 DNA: TGTGCCACCAGTGATGCGGGACAGCGCTATGGCTACACCTTC
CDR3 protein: CATSDAGQRYGYTF

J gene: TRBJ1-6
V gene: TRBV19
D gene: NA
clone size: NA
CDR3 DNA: TGTGCCAGTAGTATAGTGGATGTCGGTAATTCACCCCTCCACTTT
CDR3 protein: CASSIVDVGNSPLHF

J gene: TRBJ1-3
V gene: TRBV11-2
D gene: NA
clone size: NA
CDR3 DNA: TGTGCCAGCAGGTTGACTGGAGGCAGCAACACCATATATTTT
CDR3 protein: CASRLTGGSNTIYF

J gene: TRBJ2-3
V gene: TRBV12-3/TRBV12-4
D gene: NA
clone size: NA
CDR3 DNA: TGTGCCAGCAGTCTTCGGGGGGATACGCAGTATTTT
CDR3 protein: CASSLRGDTQYF

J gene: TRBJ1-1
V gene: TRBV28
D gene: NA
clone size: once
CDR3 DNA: TGTGCCAGCAGTTTAACGCAGGGGAGAGCGAACACTGAAGCTTTCTTT
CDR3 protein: CASSLTQGRANTEAFF

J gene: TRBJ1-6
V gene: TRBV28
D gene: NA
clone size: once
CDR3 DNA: TGTGCCAGCAGTTTAAGGGATTCACCCCTCCACTTT
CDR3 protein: CASSLRDSPLHF

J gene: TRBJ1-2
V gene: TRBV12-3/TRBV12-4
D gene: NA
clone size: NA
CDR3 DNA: TGTGCCAGCAAGGCAGGGCCCTATGGCTACACCTTC
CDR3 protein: CASKAGPYGYTF

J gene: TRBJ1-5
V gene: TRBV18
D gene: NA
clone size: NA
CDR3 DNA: TGTGCCAGCTCACCAAGGGATAATCAGCCCCAGCATTTT
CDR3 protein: CASSPRDNQPQHF

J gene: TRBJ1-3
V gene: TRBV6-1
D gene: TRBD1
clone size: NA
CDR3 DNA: TGTGCCAGCAGTGAAGGATGGACAGGCCTCTCTGGAAACACCATATATTTT
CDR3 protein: CASSEGWTGLSGNTIYF

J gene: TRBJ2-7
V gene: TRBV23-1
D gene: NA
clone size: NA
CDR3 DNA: TGCGCCAGCAGTCAATCGGTTAGAGGTCAAGTCTCCTACGAGCAGTACTTC
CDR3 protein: CASSQSVRGQVSYEQYF

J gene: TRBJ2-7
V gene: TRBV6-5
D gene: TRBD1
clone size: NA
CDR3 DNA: TGTGCCAGCAGCGGGACAGGGGGCTTCTACGAGCAGTACTTC
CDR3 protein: CASSGTGGFYEQYF

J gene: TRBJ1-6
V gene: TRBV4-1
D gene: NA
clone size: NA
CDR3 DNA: TGCGCCAGCAGCCAAGAGGGGAATTCACCCCTCCACTTT
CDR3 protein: CASSQEGNSPLHF

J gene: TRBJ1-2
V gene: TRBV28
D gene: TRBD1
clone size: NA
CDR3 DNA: TGTGCCAGCAGCCTGGGACAGGGGATGGGCTACACCTTC
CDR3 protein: CASSLGQGMGYTF